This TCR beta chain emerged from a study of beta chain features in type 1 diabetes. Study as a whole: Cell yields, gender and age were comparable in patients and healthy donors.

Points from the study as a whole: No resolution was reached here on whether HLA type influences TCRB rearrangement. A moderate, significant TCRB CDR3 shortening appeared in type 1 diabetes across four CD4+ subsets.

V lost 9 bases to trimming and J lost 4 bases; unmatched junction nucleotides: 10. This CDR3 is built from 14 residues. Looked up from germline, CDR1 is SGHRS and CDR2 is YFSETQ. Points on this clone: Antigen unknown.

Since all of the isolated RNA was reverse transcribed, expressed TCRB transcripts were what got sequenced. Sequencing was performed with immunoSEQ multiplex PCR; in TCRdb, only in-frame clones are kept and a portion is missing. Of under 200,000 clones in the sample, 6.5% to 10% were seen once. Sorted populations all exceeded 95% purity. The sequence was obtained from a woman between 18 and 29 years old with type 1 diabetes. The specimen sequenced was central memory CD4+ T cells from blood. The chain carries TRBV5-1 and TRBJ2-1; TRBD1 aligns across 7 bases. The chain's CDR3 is CATTTGDFYNEQFF. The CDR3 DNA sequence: TGCGCCACCACCACAGGGGATTTTTACAATGAGCAGTTCTTC.